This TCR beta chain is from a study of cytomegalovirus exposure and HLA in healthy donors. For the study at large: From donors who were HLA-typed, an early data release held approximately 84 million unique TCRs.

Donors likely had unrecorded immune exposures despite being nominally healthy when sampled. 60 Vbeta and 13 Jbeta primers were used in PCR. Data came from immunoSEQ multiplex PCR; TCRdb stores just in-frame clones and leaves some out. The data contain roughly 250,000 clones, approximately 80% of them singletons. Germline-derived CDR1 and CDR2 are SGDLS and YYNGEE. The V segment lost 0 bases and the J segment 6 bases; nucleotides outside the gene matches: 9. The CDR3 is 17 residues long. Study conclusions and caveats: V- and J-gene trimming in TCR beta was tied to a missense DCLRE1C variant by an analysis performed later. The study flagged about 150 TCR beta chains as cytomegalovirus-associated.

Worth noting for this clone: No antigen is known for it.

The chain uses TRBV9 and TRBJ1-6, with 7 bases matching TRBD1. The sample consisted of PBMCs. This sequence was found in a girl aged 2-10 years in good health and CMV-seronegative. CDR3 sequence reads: CASSVGGANRGNSPLHF. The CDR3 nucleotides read TGTGCCAGCAGCGTAGGCGGGGCGAACAGGGGTAATTCACCCCTCCACTTT.